This T cell receptor beta chain comes out of a study of T cell responses to AZD1222 COVID-19 vaccine (dated by TCRdb to the early 2020s). Context from the whole study: A total of just over 230 trial participants underwent TCR sequencing, of whom about 210 had received two doses of AZD1222 and around 26 had received two doses of the MenACWY control vaccine. Trial participants were enrolled by age into 18-55, 56-69 and 70-plus year subgroups, with roughly 160, 29 and 62 TCR-sequenced participants respectively. On the study overall, not on this receptor specifically: Conclusions about previously exposed vaccinees were limited because only six AZD1222 recipients were SARS-CoV-2 seropositive at baseline. Participants were mostly white British, with more females than males. The authors suggested clonal diversity may have been underestimated. After two AZD1222 doses, both the breadth and the depth of spike-specific TCRs were significantly higher than at day 0 and than in MenACWY recipients. Because no samples from the day 14 peak response were available, repertoires could be characterized only after the peak T cell response. In the small 56-69-year group, the increase in depth fell short of significance, most likely because of low power. Epitopes outside the regions mutated in the B.1.351 and B.1.1.7 variants were reportedly recognized by nearly half of the unique spike-specific TCRs. Vaccine-associated CD4 TCRs spanned the whole spike protein, with dominant responses in regions 160-218 and 743-854.

On this clone itself: It lacks a known antigen. No quality values exist for individual bases; no much larger clone is one base distant.

The intended sense of this specimen's time point label: about 28 days (+/-7) after the second vaccine dose. AZD1222 recipients whose second dose came at about 4 weeks and those whose second dose came at about 12 weeks were combined into one group, since spike-specific TCR depth and breadth did not differ between the two schedules. Vaccinee samples came from UK trials COV001 and COV002, including a single-blind randomized controlled phase 2/3 trial of AZD1222 (ChAdOx1 nCoV-19) in healthy adults. For TCRbeta chain sequencing, PBMC samples from trial participants were taken at day 0 and at day 28 after the second dose. The CDR1 and CDR2 encoded by the germline V gene are MNHEY and SVGAGI. From its cysteine to its phenylalanine, the CDR3 spans 15 amino acids. Just CDR3 DNA is preserved here, 45 bases in frame from base 1. Relative to germline, V is missing 6 bases and J is missing 4 bases, with 7 bases of the junction outside any gene match.

The CDR3 regions of human TCRbeta chains were analyzed by immunosequencing. In the original analysis: Repertoire TCRs were checked for matches against a reference library of SARS-CoV-2-specific TCRs that had been generated using the MIRA antigen-specificity platform. Breadth was defined as the fraction of unique TCRs that were SARS-CoV-2-associated. Depth was defined as the fraction of total T cells that were SARS-CoV-2-associated. Using the MIRA data, each spike-specific TCR was assigned both to the spike region to which the TCR was reactive and to a CD4 or CD8 class. Log10-transformed breadth and depth values were compared by one-way ANOVA with Sidak's multiple comparisons tests. TCRdb obtained this table from immuneACCESS and retained in-frame rearrangements with V and J assigned. These tables miss some clones; where compared with another copy, unresolved V genes account for less than half of the shortfall, and the remainder is unexplained. The D gene and trimming were derived from the DNA, and the V and J assignments and clone size from that table. The sample has 80,000 or so clones on record, roughly 88% of them singletons. Of the sample, roughly 10% falls within the top ten clones.

Here the chain combines TRBV6-5 and TRBJ2-3, with 10 junctional bases fitting TRBD2. The starting material was peripheral blood, obtained 28 days after the second AZD1222 dose. The receptor was isolated from an adult who received the AZD1222 COVID-19 vaccine. The nucleotide sequence reads TGTGCCAGCAGGAAGAGCGGGGGGGCGGCAGATACGCAGTATTTT. This codes for CASRKSGGAADTQYF.